Below, one T cell receptor (beta chain) is given with its context. The antigen is unknown. 5'RACE with constant-segment primers yielded barcoded, UMI-tagged TCR alpha and TCR beta cDNA libraries. Each CDR3 protein gets one entry after TCRdb re-called the 5' RACE reads with MiXCR. The profile shows 210,000 or so distinct CDR3 sequences, approximately 20% of them singletons. Between the trimmed V and J ends, which lost 3 bases and 7 bases, there was a span of 6 bases. This CDR3 is built from 12 residues. CDR1 SGHTA and CDR2 FQGNSA come from the germline V gene. This sample stems from a study of T-cell memory formation after mild COVID-19. Whole-study context: TCR clusters showed largely donor specificity.

Overall study findings and caveats: Still unconfirmed is whether the second-wave clones peaking on day 37 recognized SARS-CoV-2. Prior to infection, memory already included some responding clones, suggesting cross-reactive memory joined.

Sequences were obtained from PBMCs or a T cell subset sorted from them (not recorded which). This chain joins TRBV7-2 and TRBJ2-2; D is ambiguous. The clonotype was recovered from an adult woman who had mild COVID-19 (a few samples of this study predate the infection). Cell type and time point are not known. The CDR3, as DNA: TGTGCCAGCAGCTTCTATGGCGGGGAGCTGTTTTTT. This codes for CASSFYGGELFF.